This T cell receptor beta chain is from a study of CD8 T cells in ankylosing spondylitis. Trimming took 6 bases from V and 6 from J, leaving 15 bases between them. Germline V CDR1 and CDR2: SQVTM, ANQGSEA. The CDR3 consists of 13 residues. Findings and caveats of the study: Clones linked to disease, bearing a CD8+ phenotype, were relatively rare in peripheral blood. A motif of eight highly homologous TCR beta variants was seen as apparently characteristic of ankylosing spondylitis blood. Reports of some motif variants in reactive arthritis synovial fluid and blood predate this one. According to the report, clones linked to the disease were significantly enriched in matched synovial fluid samples taken from ankylosing spondylitis patients.

There are a few counts of this clonotype. Its specificity is not known. Quantitative molecular-barcoded 5'-RACE generated the TCR beta libraries. TCRdb reprocessed the 5' RACE reads with MiXCR, giving one entry per CDR3 protein. The sample lists approximately 540,000 distinct CDR3 sequences, 9.5% to 15% occurring once. Material: blood, either unsorted or a sorted T cell fraction (not recorded which). This chain connects TRBV29-1 to TRBJ2-4, with D possibly TRBD1 on 6 matching bases. This TCR was recovered from a male donor with ankylosing spondylitis. The CDR3 nucleotides read TGCAGCGTCGAGGACAGTTATCGAAACATTCAGTACTTC. Amino acids: CSVEDSYRNIQYF. Full variable domain (rest looked up from reference TRBV29-1 and TRBJ2-4): SAVISQKPSRDICQRGTSLTIQCQVDSQVTMMFWYRQQPGQSLTLIATANQGSEATYESGFVIDKFPISRPNLTFSTLTVSNMSPEDSSIYLCSVEDSYRNIQYFGAGTRLSVL.